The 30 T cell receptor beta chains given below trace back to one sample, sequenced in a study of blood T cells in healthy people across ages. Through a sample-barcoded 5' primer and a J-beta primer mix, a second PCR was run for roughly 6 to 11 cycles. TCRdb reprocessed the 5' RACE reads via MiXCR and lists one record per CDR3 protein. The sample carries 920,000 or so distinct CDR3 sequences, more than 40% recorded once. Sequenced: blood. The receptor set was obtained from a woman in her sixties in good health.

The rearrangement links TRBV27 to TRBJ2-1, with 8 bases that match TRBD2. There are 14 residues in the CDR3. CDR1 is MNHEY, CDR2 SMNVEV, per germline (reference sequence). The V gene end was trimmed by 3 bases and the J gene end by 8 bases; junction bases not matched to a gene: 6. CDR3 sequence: CASSLGLGGDEQFF. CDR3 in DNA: TGTGCCAGCAGTTTGGGACTAGGAGGGGATGAGCAGTTCTTC.

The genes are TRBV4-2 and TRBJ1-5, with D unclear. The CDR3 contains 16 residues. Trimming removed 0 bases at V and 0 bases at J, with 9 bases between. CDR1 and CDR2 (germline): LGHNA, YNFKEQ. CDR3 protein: CASSQDPGYSNQPQHF. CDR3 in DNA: TGTGCCAGCAGCCAAGACCCGGGTTATAGCAATCAGCCCCAGCATTTT.

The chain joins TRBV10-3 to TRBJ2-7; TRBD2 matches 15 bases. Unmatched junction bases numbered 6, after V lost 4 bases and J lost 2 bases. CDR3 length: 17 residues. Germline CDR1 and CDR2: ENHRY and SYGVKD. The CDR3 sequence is CAISGGLAGGLTYEQYF. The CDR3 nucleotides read TGTGCCATCAGTGGGGGACTAGCGGGAGGACTAACCTACGAGCAGTACTTC.

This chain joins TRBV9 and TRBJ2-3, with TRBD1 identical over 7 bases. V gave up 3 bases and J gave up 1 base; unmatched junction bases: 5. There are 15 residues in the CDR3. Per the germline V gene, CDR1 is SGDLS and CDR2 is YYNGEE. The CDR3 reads CASSARTGGTDTQYF. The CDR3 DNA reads TGTGCCAGCAGCGCCAGAACAGGGGGCACAGATACGCAGTATTTT.

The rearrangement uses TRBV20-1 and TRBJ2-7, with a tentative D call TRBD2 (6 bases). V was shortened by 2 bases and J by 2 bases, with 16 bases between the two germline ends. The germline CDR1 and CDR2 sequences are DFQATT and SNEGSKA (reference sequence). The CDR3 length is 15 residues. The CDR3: CSARLETRSPYEQYF. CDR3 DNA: TGCAGTGCTAGACTTGAGACTAGGAGTCCCTACGAGCAGTACTTC.

In DNA form, the CDR3 reads TGTGCCAGCACTACAATTTACGGGAATTCACCCCTCCACTTT. Its translation is CASTTIYGNSPLHF. V and J are TRBV27 and TRBJ1-6; no firm D call. CDR3 length equals 14 residues. Trimming took 7 bases from V and 7 from J, leaving 14 bases between them. The germline CDR1 and CDR2 sequences are MNHEY and SMNVEV (reference sequence).

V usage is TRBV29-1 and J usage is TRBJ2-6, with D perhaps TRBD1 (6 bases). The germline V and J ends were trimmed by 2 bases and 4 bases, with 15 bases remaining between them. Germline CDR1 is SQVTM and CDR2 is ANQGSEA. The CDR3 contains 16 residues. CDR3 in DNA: TGCAGCGTTGAATTCCAACAGGGTTTGGGGGCCAACGTCCTGACTTTC. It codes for CSVEFQQGLGANVLTF.

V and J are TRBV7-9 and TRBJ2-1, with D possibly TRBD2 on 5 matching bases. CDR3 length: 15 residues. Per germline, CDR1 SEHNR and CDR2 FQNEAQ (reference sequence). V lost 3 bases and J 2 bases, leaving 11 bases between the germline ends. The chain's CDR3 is CASSFPVLAYNEQFF. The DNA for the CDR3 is TGTGCCAGCAGCTTCCCGGTACTAGCCTACAATGAGCAGTTCTTC.

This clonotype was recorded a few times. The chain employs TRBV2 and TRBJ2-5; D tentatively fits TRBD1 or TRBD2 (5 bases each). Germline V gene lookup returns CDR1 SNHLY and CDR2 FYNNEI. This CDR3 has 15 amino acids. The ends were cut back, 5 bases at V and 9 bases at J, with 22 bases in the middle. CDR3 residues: CASSYGDEINGAQYF. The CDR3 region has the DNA TGTGCCAGCAGTTATGGGGACGAAATCAACGGTGCCCAGTACTTC.

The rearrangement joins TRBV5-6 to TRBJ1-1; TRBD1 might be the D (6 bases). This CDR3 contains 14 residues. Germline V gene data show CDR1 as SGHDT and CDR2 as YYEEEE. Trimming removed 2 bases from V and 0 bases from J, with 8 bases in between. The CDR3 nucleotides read TGTGCCAGCAGCTTTGAGGGGGTGAACACTGAAGCTTTCTTT. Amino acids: CASSFEGVNTEAFF.

The CDR3 DNA reads as TGTGCCAGCAGCCAACAGGGGGCCCGTCTTGAGACCCAGTACTTC. It encodes CASSQQGARLETQYF. The chain recombines TRBV14 with TRBJ2-5; 8 bases are a match to TRBD1. Trimming removed 2 bases from V and 5 bases from J; junction bases left unmatched: 7. The CDR3 has 15 amino acids. Germline V gene lookup returns CDR1 SGHDN and CDR2 FVKESK.

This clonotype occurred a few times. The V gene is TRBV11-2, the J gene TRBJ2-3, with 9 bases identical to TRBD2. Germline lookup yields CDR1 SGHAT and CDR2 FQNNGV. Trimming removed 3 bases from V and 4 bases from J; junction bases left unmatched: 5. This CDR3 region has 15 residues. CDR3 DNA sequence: TGTGCCAGCAGCTTCGGGGCGGGAGGGGCAGATACGCAGTATTTT. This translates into CASSFGAGGADTQYF.

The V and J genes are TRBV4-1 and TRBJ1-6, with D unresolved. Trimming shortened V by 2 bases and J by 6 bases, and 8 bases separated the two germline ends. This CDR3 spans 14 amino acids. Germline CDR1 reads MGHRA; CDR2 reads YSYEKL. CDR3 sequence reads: CASSQRRTNSPLHF. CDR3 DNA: TGCGCCAGCAGCCAACGGCGGACTAATTCACCCCTCCACTTT.

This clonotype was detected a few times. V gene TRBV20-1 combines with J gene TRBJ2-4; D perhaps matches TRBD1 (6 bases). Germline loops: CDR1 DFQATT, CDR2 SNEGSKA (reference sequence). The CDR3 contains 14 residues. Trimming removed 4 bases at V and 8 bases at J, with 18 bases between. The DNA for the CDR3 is TGCAGTGCTAAAGCTACAGGGTTCAGGGACATTCAGTACTTC. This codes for CSAKATGFRDIQYF.

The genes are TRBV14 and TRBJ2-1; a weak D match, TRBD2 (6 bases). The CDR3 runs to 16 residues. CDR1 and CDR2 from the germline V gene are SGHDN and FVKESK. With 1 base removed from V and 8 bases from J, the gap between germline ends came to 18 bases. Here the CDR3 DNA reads TGTGCCAGCAGCCAAGGAGGGGACCCCTGGGGGGATGAGCAGTTCTTC. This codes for CASSQGGDPWGDEQFF.

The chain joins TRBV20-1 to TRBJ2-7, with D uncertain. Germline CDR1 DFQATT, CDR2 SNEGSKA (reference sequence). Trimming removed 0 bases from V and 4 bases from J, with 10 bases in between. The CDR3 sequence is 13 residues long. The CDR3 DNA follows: TGCAGTGCTAGAGATAAGCCAGCATACGAGCAGTACTTC. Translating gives CSARDKPAYEQYF.

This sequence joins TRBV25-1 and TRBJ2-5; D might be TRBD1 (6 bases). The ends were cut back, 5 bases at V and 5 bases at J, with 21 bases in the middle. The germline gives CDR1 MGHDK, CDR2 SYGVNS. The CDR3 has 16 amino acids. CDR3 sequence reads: CASSSSTGLASETQYF. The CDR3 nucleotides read TGTGCCAGCAGTAGCTCGACAGGTCTCGCCTCGGAGACCCAGTACTTC.

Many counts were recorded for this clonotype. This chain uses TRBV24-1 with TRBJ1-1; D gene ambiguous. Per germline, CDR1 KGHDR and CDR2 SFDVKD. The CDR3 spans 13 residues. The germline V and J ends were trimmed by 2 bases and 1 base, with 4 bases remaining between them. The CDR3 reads CATSDYENTEAFF. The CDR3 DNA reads TGTGCCACCAGTGATTATGAGAACACTGAAGCTTTCTTT.

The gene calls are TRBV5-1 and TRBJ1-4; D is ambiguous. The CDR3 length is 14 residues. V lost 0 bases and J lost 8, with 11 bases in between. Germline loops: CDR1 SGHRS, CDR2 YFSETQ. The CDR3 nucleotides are TGCGCCAGCAGCTTGGGTAGCTACAGCGAAAAACTGTTTTTT. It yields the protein CASSLGSYSEKLFF.

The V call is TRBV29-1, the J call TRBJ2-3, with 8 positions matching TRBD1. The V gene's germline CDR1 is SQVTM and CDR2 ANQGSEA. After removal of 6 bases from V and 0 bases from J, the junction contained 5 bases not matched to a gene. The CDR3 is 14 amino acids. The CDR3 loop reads CSVADRASTDTQYF. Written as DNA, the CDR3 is TGCAGCGTGGCGGACAGGGCTAGCACAGATACGCAGTATTTT.

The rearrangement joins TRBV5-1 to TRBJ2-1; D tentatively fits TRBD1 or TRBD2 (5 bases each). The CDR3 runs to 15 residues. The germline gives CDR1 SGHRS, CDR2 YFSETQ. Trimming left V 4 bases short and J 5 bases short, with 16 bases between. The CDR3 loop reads CASSQTGTDNNEQFF. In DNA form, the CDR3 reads TGCGCCAGCAGCCAGACCGGGACGGATAACAATGAGCAGTTCTTC. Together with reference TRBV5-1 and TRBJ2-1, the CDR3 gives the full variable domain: KAGVTQTPRYLIKTRGQQVTLSCSPISGHRSVSWYQQTPGQGLQFLFEYFSETQRNKGNFPGRFSGRQFSNSRSEMNVSTLELGDSALYLCASSQTGTDNNEQFFGPGTRLTVL.

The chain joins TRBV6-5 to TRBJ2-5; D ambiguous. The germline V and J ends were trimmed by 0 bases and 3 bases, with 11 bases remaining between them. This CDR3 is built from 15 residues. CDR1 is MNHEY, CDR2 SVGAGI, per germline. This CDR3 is CASSYSGLAEETQYF. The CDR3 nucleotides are TGTGCCAGCAGTTACTCAGGTCTCGCGGAAGAGACCCAGTACTTC.

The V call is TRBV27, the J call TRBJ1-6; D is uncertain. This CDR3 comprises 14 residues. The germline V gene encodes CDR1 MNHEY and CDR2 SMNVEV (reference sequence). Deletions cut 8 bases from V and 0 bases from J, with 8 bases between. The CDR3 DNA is TGTGCCAGCCAGTACAACTCCTATAATTCACCCCTCCACTTT. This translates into CASQYNSYNSPLHF.

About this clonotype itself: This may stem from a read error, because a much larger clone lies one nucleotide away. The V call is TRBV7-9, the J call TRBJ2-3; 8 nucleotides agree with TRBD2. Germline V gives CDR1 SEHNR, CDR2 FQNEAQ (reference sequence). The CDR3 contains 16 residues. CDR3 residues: CASGLEVSGGTDTQYF. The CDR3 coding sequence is TGTGCCAGCGGCTTAGAAGTTAGCGGGGGCACAGATACGCAGTATTTT.

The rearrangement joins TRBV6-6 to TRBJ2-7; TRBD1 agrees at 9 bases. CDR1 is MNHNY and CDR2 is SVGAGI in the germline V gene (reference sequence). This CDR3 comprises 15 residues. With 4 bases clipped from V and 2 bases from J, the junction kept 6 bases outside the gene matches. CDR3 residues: CASSSRDRAAYEQYF. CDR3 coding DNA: TGTGCCAGCAGTTCAAGGGACAGGGCCGCCTACGAGCAGTACTTC.

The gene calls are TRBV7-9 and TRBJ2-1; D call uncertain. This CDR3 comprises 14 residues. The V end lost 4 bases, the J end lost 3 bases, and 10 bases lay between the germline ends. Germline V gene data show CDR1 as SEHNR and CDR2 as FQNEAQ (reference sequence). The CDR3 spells CASSSPPGYNEQFF. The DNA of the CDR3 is TGTGCCAGCAGCTCCCCCCCCGGCTACAATGAGCAGTTCTTC.

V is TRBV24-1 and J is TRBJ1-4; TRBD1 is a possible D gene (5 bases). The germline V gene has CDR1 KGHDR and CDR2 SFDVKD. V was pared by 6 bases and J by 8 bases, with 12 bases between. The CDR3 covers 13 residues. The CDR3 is CATSPGRKEKLFF. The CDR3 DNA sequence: TGTGCCACCAGTCCAGGGAGGAAGGAAAAACTGTTTTTT.

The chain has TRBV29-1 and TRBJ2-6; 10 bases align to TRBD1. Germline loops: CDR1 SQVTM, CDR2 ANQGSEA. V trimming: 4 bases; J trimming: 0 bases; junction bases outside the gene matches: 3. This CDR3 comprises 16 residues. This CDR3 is CSVGGQGGSGANVLTF. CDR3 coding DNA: TGCAGCGTTGGCGGACAGGGGGGCTCTGGGGCCAACGTCCTGACTTTC.

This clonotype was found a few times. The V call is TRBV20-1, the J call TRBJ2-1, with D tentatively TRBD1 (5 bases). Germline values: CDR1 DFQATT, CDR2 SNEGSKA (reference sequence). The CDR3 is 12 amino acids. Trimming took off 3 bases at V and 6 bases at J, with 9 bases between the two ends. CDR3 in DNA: TGCAGTGCTAGGACAGTGAGCAATGAGCAGTTCTTC. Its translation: CSARTVSNEQFF.

CDR3: CASSQPKDLLFPDTQYF. The CDR3 DNA reads as TGCGCCAGCAGCCAACCAAAGGACCTCCTGTTCCCAGATACGCAGTATTTT. The chain couples TRBV4-1 to TRBJ2-3; D call uncertain. CDR1 and CDR2 from the germline V gene are MGHRA and YSYEKL. Trimming took 2 bases from V and 4 from J, leaving 19 bases between them. The CDR3 has 17 residues.